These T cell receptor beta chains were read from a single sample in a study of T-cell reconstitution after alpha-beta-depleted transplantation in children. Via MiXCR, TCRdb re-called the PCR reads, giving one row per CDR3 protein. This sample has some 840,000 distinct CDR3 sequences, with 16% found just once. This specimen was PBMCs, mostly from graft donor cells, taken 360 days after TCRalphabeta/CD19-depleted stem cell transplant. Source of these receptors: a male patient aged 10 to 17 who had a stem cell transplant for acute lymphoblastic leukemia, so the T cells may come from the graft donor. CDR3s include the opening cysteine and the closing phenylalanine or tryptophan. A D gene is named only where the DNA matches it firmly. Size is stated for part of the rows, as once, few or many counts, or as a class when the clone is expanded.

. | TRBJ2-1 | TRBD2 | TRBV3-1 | CASSQDLAGGLNEQFF | TGTGCCAGCAGCCAAGATCTGGCGGGAGGCCTTAATGAGCAGTTCTTC
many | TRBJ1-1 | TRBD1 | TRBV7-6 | CASSLWGRGQASTEAFF | TGTGCCAGCAGCTTATGGGGCCGGGGACAGGCCAGCACTGAAGCTTTCTTT
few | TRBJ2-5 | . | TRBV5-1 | CASSLGLWGTAYDFQETQYF | TGCGCCAGCAGCTTGGGGCTTTGGGGGACCGCGTATGACTTCCAAGAGACCCAGTACTTC
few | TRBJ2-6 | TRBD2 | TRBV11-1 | CASSKTSGSRSGANVLTF | TGTGCCAGCAGCAAGACTAGCGGGAGTAGGTCTGGGGCCAACGTCCTGACTTTC
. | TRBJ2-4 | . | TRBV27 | CASSSPPRAKNIQYF | TGTGCCAGCAGTTCCCCCCCCAGGGCGAAAAACATTCAGTACTTC
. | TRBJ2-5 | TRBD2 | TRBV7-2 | CASSLALVAGHQETQYF | TGTGCCAGCAGCTTAGCGCTTGTAGCGGGGCACCAAGAGACCCAGTACTTC
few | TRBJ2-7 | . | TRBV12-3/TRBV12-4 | CASSVSSVSYEQYF | TGTGCCAGCAGTGTTTCTAGCGTCTCCTACGAGCAGTACTTC
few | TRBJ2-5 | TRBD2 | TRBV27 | CAARGGSRSETQYF | TGCGCAGCCCGCGGCGGGAGCCGTAGTGAGACCCAGTACTTC
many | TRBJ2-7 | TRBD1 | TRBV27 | CASSPVGQFYEQYF | TGTGCCAGCAGTCCGGTGGGACAGTTCTACGAGCAGTACTTC
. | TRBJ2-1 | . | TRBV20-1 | CSARGGGQEKNNEQFF | TGCAGTGCTAGAGGGGGAGGACAGGAGAAAAACAATGAGCAGTTCTTC
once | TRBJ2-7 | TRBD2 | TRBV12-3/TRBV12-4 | CASSLGTSPSDYEQYF | TGTGCCAGCAGTTTAGGGACTAGCCCGAGTGACTACGAGCAGTACTTC
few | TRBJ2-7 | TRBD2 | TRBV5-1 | CASTEGLAGVYEQYF | TGCGCCAGCACCGAGGGACTAGCGGGAGTCTACGAGCAGTACTTC
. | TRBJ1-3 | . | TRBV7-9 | CASSFIVATGNTIYF | TGTGCCAGCAGCTTCATCGTTGCTACTGGAAACACCATATATTTT
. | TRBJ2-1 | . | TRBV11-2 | CASSPPGDPEQFF | TGTGCCAGCAGCCCCCCCGGGGATCCGGAGCAGTTCTTC
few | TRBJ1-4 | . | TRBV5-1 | CASSWAFLNEKLFF | TGCGCCAGCAGCTGGGCCTTCCTTAATGAAAAACTGTTTTTT
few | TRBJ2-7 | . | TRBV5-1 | CASNYYSGAYEQYF | TGCGCCAGCAACTATTACAGTGGGGCCTACGAGCAGTACTTC
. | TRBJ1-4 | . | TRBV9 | CASSVGSVADEKLFF | TGTGCCAGCAGCGTAGGGTCCGTAGCCGATGAAAAACTGTTTTTT
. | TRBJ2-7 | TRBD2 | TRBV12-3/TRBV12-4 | CASGLAGPYEQYF | TGTGCCAGCGGCCTAGCGGGGCCCTACGAGCAGTACTTC
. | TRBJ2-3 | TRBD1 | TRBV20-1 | CSAPGIWSGGNADTQYF | TGCAGTGCTCCCGGGATATGGTCAGGGGGTAATGCGGATACGCAGTATTTT
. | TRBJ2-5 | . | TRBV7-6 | CASSGRRAAQETQYF | TGTGCCAGCAGCGGACGGAGAGCGGCTCAAGAGACCCAGTACTTC
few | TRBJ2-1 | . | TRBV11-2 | CASSLPSLKGLTYNEQFF | TGTGCCAGCAGCTTGCCGTCGTTGAAAGGGCTGACCTACAATGAGCAGTTCTTC
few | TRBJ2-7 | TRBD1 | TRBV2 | CASWTDRGPWEQYF | TGTGCCAGCTGGACGGACAGGGGGCCATGGGAGCAGTACTTC
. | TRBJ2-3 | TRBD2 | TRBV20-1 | CSARGGTSGRTDTQYF | TGCAGTGCTAGAGGTGGGACTAGCGGGAGAACAGATACGCAGTATTTT
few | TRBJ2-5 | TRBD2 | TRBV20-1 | CSARRFGSGDQETQYF | TGCAGTGCTAGACGGTTTGGTAGCGGGGACCAAGAGACCCAGTACTTC
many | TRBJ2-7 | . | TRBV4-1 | CASRNTGLDYEQYF | TGCGCCAGTAGAAACACAGGGTTAGACTACGAGCAGTACTTC
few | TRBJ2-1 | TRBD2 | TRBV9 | CASSVVGRAGNEQFF | TGTGCCAGCAGCGTAGTGGGGAGGGCCGGGAATGAGCAGTTCTTC
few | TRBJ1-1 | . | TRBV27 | CASSSWVGTEAFF | TGTGCCAGCAGTTCCTGGGTCGGCACTGAAGCTTTCTTT
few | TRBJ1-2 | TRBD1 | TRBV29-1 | CSGDRAQTEGYGYTF | TGCAGCGGAGACAGGGCCCAAACCGAGGGATATGGCTACACCTTC
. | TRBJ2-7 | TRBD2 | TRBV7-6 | CASSFVAGGHNEQYF | TGTGCCAGCAGCTTCGTAGCGGGAGGGCATAACGAGCAGTACTTC
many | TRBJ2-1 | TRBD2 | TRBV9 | CASKEEAGVYNEQFF | TGTGCCAGCAAGGAAGAAGCGGGAGTCTACAATGAGCAGTTCTTC
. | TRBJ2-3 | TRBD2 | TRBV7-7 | CASSPRLANMQYF | TGTGCCAGCAGCCCCCGACTAGCCAATATGCAGTATTTT
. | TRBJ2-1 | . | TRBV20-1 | CSARFINQGPNPFF | TGCAGTGCTAGATTCATAAATCAGGGTCCGAACCCGTTCTTC
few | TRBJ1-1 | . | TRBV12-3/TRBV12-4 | CASRPRGGTEAFF | TGTGCCAGCAGGCCAAGAGGAGGCACTGAAGCTTTCTTT
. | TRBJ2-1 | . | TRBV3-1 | CTSCSNKLSVGSYNEQFF | TGTACCAGCTGTTCCAACAAACTAAGCGTGGGCTCCTACAATGAGCAGTTCTTC
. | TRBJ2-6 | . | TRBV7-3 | CASSSRSSGANVLTF | TGTGCCAGCAGCTCTAGGAGCTCTGGGGCCAACGTCCTGACTTTC